This T cell receptor beta chain was retrieved from a study of T cells in Graves' hyperthyroidism and ophthalmopathy. This CDR3 region has 14 residues. Germline V gene data show CDR1 as MGHRA and CDR2 as YSYEKL. V gave up 5 bases and J gave up 3 bases, with 13 bases separating them. It was RNA transcripts that yielded the amplified TCR beta CDR3 regions. HTBI primers were employed in a first-round RT-PCR of the TCR CDR3. TCRdb reprocessed the multiplex PCR reads with MiXCR, giving one entry per CDR3 protein. The repertoire holds about 340,000 distinct CDR3 sequences, with 15% to 20% as singletons. This clonotype occurred a few times.

The chain recombines TRBV4-1 with TRBJ1-2; a possible D gene is TRBD1 (5 bases). The sequencing input was blood. The sequence derives from a woman between 45 and 60 years old with Graves' hyperthyroidism. The CDR3 loop is CASSASQGYYGYTF. The CDR3 DNA reads as TGCGCCAGCAGCGCAAGTCAGGGATACTATGGCTACACCTTC.